The 17 T cell receptor beta chains given below trace back to one sample, sequenced in a study of T cell repertoires in cytomegalovirus infection. These receptors' targets are unknown. TCRdb recomputed calls from the reads with MiXCR, one row per CDR3 protein. This sample yields 750,000 to 900,000 distinct CDR3 sequences, of which almost 30% are seen a single time; around 13% belongs to the top ten. Sequences were derived from cultured CD8+ T cells from PBMCs, sampled from culture after CMV antigen stimulation. The receptors derive from a human donor in good health (CMV status not recorded). Some clones in this sample may be carry-over from other donors' samples.

V gene TRBV24-1 combines with J gene TRBJ1-5, with D hard to call. This CDR3 is built from 14 residues. CDR1 is KGHDR, CDR2 SFDVKD, per germline. V shed 2 bases and J shed 4 bases, with 8 bases lying between them. CDR3 sequence reads: CATSDSGSNQPQHF. DNA for the CDR3: TGTGCCACCAGTGATTCGGGGTCAAATCAGCCCCAGCATTTT.

The chain couples TRBV6-5 to TRBJ2-1; no definite D call. This CDR3 spans 16 amino acids. CDR1 is MNHEY and CDR2 is SVGAGI in the germline V gene. The V end was cut by 2 bases, the J end by 0 bases, with 11 bases between. CDR3 DNA: TGTGCCAGCAGTTACCATAACCTCAACTCCTACAATGAGCAGTTCTTC. Translation gives CASSYHNLNSYNEQFF.

The chain joins TRBV4-1 to TRBJ2-7; the D call may be TRBD1 or TRBD2 (6 bases each). The germline gives CDR1 MGHRA, CDR2 YSYEKL. V dropped 2 bases and J dropped 0 bases, with 17 bases sitting between them. This CDR3 is 17 amino acids long. The CDR3 is CASSQSKRGASSYEQYF. DNA for the CDR3: TGCGCCAGCAGCCAATCCAAAAGGGGGGCCAGCTCCTACGAGCAGTACTTC.

The V gene is TRBV19, the J gene TRBJ1-2; 8 bases align to TRBD1. The germline CDR1 and CDR2 sequences are LNHDA and SQIVND (reference sequence). The CDR3 has 15 residues. The V gene end was trimmed by 5 bases and the J gene end by 4 bases; junction bases not matched to a gene: 9. The CDR3, as DNA: TGTGCCAGTAGTCCCGTACACAGGGGGACCTATGGCTACACCTTC. Encoded protein: CASSPVHRGTYGYTF.

This clonotype was found a few times. The chain is built from TRBV19 and TRBJ2-7; 9 bases line up with TRBD1. V shed 3 bases, J shed 6 bases, and the junction held 6 bases outside the gene matches. The germline CDR1 and CDR2 sequences are LNHDA and SQIVND (reference sequence). This CDR3 has 14 amino acids. CDR3 amino acids: CASSIARDRAEQYF. CDR3 coding DNA: TGTGCCAGTAGTATCGCCCGGGACAGGGCCGAGCAGTACTTC.

This clonotype was seen more than once but under ten times. The DNA for the CDR3 is TGTGCCAGCAGCTTAAAGGGGGCTCCGGATACGCAGTATTTT. Translated, it gives CASSLKGAPDTQYF. The rearrangement uses TRBV7-6 and TRBJ2-3, with 7 nucleotides matching TRBD1. Germline CDR1 and CDR2: SGHVS and FNYEAQ. The CDR3 has 14 amino acids. Trimming at V came to 2 bases and at J to 6 bases, leaving 5 bases not matched to a gene.

A few counts support this clonotype. The chain joins TRBV7-3 to TRBJ1-2, with D unresolved. Trimming stripped 1 base from V and 8 bases from J, with 14 bases between. The CDR3 is 14 amino acids. The germline V gene encodes CDR1 SGHTA and CDR2 FQGTGA. CDR3 in amino acids: CASSLNNHPRGYTF. CDR3 in DNA: TGTGCCAGCAGCTTAAATAATCACCCTCGGGGCTACACCTTC. Based on the CDR3 plus reference TRBV7-3 and TRBJ1-2, the full variable domain is GAGVSQTPSNKVTEKGKYVELRCDPISGHTALYWYRQSLGQGPEFLIYFQGTGAADDSGLPNDRFFAVRPEGSVSTLKIQRTERGDSAVYLCASSLNNHPRGYTFGSGTRLTVV.

The chain couples TRBV27 to TRBJ2-5; 8 bases line up with TRBD2. CDR1 is MNHEY and CDR2 is SMNVEV in the germline V gene (reference sequence). Trimming took 3 bases from V and 6 from J; bases not matched to a gene: 6. The length of the CDR3 is 14 residues. CDR3 residues: CASSLRGALKTQYF. Written as DNA, the CDR3 is TGTGCCAGCAGTTTGCGGGGGGCACTGAAGACCCAGTACTTC.

This clonotype was seen a handful of times. This chain uses TRBV7-8 with TRBJ2-3; D remains unclear. The CDR3 has 16 amino acids. In germline, CDR1 is SGHVS, CDR2 FQNEAQ. The ends were cut back, 1 base at V and 2 bases at J, with 13 bases in the middle. In nucleotides, the CDR3 is TGTGCCAGCAGCTTAGGGGCAGGATCCAACACAGATACGCAGTATTTT. Translated: CASSLGAGSNTDTQYF.

CDR3 in DNA: TGTGCCAGCAGTGAACCCTCTTACACCGGGGAGCTGTTTTTT. It specifies CASSEPSYTGELFF. V is TRBV2 and J is TRBJ2-2, with D unresolved. The germline V gene encodes CDR1 SNHLY and CDR2 FYNNEI. The ends were cut back, 2 bases at V and 3 bases at J, with 7 bases in the middle. CDR3 length: 14 amino acids.

To note about this clonotype: The junction and the germline gene differ at one end; a read error may be behind it. V is TRBV12-3 or TRBV12-4 and J is TRBJ1-1, with TRBD1 as a possible D gene (5 bases). The CDR3 length is 12 residues. The CDR3 nucleotides read TGTGCCAGCAGTTTGGGGGAAACTGGAGCTTTCTTT. Its protein product is CASSLGETGAFF.

This clonotype was seen a handful of times. Here the CDR3 reads CASSQDLAGYEQYF. The DNA of the CDR3 is TGTGCCAGCAGCCAAGATCTGGCAGGGTACGAGCAGTACTTC. The chain uses TRBV3-1 and TRBJ2-7, with D possibly being TRBD1 (5 bases). The V gene's germline CDR1 is LGHDT and CDR2 YNNKEL (reference sequence). The V gene lost 0 bases and the J gene lost 4 bases, with 10 bases spanning the gap. The CDR3 length is 14 residues.

This clonotype turned up a few times. The chain carries TRBV6-1 and TRBJ2-2; perhaps TRBD2 as D (5 bases). V lost 10 bases and J 8 bases, leaving 17 bases between the germline ends. This CDR3 spans 13 amino acids. Per the germline V gene, CDR1 is MNHNS and CDR2 is SASEGT. The CDR3 DNA follows: TGTGCCACCCACGGGGAGTTTTTGGGGGAGCTGTTTTTT. Protein product: CATHGEFLGELFF.

The genes are TRBV29-1 and TRBJ2-1; D may be TRBD1 (5 bases). Trimming pared 3 bases from V and 0 bases from J, leaving 12 bases between. The CDR3 runs 15 residues. Germline V gene sequence: CDR1 SQVTM, CDR2 ANQGSEA. CDR3 sequence: CSVEERGNSYNEQFF. CDR3 DNA: TGCAGCGTTGAGGAAAGGGGAAACTCCTACAATGAGCAGTTCTTC.

V is TRBV4-3 and J is TRBJ2-1; no definite D call. The V gene's germline CDR1 is LGHNA and CDR2 YSLEER. V shed 1 base and J shed 3 bases, with 10 bases lying between them. CDR3 length: 15 residues. DNA of the CDR3: TGCGCCAGCAGCCAAGTAACTTCCCGCTACAATGAGCAGTTCTTC. As protein: CASSQVTSRYNEQFF.

This chain joins TRBV7-9 and TRBJ1-3; D gene ambiguous. CDR3 size: 15 residues. Germline-derived CDR1 and CDR2 are SEHNR and FQNEAQ (reference sequence). V lost 7 bases and J 8 bases, leaving 21 bases between the germline ends. CDR3 in DNA: TGTGCCAGCACCCTAAGGCCGGACGGCCGGGACACCATATATTTT. Amino acids: CASTLRPDGRDTIYF.

This clonotype was seen more than once but under ten times. The V call is TRBV7-8, the J call TRBJ2-2; 9 bases fit TRBD2. Germline CDR1 and CDR2: SGHVS and FQNEAQ. V was pared by 4 bases and J by 0 bases, with 6 bases of the junction left unmatched. The CDR3 runs 17 residues. Written as DNA, the CDR3 is TGTGCCAGCAGCTCATTGGGACTAGCAACGAACACCGGGGAGCTGTTTTTT. This encodes CASSSLGLATNTGELFF.